These 2 T cell receptor beta chains were sequenced from one sample in a study of glioma-infiltrating T cells after dendritic cell vaccination. Repertoires were generated with immunoSEQ multiplex PCR, while TCRdb's copy carries only in-frame clones and drops some. Of more than 100,000 clones listed, 75% to 85% were seen once; the top ten hold over 9.5%. Material: blood, obtained before dendritic cell vaccination. The receptor set was obtained from a human donor with glioblastoma.

The chain is built from TRBV10-2 and TRBJ2-3; D may be TRBD2 (6 bases). V lost 1 base to trimming and J lost 6 bases, with 11 bases between them. The germline CDR1 and CDR2 sequences are WSHSY and SAAADI. The CDR3 contains 14 residues. The CDR3 loop is CASSELRGRDTQYF. CDR3 sequence (DNA): TGCGCCAGCAGTGAGTTGCGGGGCCGGGATACGCAGTATTTT.

The J gene is TRBJ2-2, the V gene TRBV5-4; 13 nucleotides match TRBD2. This CDR3 is 16 amino acids long. The germline V gene has CDR1 SGHNT and CDR2 YYREEE (reference sequence). After removal of 0 bases from V and 4 bases from J, the junction contained 0 bases not matched to a gene. The DNA of the CDR3 is TGTGCCAGCAGCTTGGGACTAGCGGGGGGCACCGGGGAGCTGTTTTTT. This translates into CASSLGLAGGTGELFF. Together with reference TRBV5-4 and TRBJ2-2, the CDR3 gives the full variable domain: ETGVTQSPTHLIKTRGQQVTLRCSSQSGHNTVSWYQQALGQGPQFIFQYYREEENGRGNFPPRFSGLQFPNYSSELNVNALELDDSALYLCASSLGLAGGTGELFFGEGSRLTVL.